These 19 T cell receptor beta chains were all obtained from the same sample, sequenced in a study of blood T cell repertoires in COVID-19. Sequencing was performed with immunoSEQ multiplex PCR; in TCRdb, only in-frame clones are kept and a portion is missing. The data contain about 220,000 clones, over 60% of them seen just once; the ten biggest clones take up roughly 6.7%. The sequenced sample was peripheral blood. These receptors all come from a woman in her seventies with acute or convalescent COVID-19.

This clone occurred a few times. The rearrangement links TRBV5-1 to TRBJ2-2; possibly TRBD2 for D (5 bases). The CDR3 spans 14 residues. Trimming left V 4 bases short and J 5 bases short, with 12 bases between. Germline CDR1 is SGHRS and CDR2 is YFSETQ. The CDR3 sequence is CASSPLVRTGELFF. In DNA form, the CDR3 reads TGCGCCAGCAGCCCACTAGTTAGGACCGGGGAGCTGTTTTTT.

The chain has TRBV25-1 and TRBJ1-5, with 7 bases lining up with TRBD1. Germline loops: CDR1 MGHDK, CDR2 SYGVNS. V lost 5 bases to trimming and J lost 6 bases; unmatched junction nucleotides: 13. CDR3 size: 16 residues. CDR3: CASSPGQVGLGQPQHF. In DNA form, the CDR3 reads TGTGCCAGCAGTCCTGGACAGGTAGGACTTGGTCAGCCCCAGCATTTT.

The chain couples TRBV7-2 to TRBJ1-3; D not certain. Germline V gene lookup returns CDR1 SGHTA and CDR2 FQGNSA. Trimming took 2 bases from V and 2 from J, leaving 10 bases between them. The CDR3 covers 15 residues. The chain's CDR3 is CASSLSRVAGNTIYF. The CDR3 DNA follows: TGTGCCAGCAGCTTAAGTCGAGTGGCTGGAAACACCATATATTTT.

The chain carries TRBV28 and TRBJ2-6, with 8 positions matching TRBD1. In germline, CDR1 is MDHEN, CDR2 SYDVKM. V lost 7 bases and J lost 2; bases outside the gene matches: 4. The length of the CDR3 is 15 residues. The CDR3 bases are TGTGCCAGCACCCCAGGGGGCGCTGGGGCCAACGTCCTGACTTTC. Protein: CASTPGGAGANVLTF.

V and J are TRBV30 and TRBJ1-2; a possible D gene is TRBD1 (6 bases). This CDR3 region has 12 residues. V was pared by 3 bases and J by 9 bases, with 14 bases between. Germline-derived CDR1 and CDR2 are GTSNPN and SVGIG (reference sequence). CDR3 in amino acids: CAWSAGGQSYTF. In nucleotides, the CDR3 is TGTGCCTGGAGCGCCGGGGGGCAAAGCTACACCTTC.

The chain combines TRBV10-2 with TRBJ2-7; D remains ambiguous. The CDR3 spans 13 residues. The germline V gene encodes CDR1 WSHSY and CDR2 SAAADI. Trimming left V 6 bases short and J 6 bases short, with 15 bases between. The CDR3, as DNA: TGCGCCAGCAGGGGCCCGATAGGTCCCGAGCAGTACGTC. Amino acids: CASRGPIGPEQYV.

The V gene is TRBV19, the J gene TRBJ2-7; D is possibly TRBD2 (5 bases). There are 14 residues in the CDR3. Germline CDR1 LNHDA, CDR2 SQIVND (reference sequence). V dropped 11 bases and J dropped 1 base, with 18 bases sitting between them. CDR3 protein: CASTEGGRSYEQYF. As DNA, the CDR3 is TGTGCCTCAACCGAGGGCGGGCGATCCTACGAGCAGTACTTC.

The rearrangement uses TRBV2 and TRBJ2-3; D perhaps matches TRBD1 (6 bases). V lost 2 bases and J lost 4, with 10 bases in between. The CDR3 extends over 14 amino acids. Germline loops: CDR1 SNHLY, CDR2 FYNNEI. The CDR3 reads CASSERTGSDTQYF. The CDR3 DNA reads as TGTGCCAGCAGTGAACGTACAGGGTCAGATACGCAGTATTTT.

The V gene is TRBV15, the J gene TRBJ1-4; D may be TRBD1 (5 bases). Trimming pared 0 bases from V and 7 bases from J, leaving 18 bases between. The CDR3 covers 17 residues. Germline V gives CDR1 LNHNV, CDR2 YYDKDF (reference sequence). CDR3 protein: CATSRDPREALREKLFF. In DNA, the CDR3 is TGTGCCACCAGCAGAGATCCCAGGGAGGCCCTTCGTGAAAAACTGTTTTTT. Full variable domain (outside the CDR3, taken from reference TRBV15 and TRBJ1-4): DAMVIQNPRYQVTQFGKPVTLSCSQTLNHNVMYWYQQKSSQAPKLLFHYYDKDFNNEADTPDNFQSRRPNTSFCFLDIRSPGLGDTAMYLCATSRDPREALREKLFFGSGTQLSVL.

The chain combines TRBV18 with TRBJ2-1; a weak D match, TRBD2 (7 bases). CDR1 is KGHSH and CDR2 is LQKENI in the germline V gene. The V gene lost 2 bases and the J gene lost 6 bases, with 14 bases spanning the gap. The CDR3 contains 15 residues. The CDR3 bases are TGTGCCAGCTCACCAGGAGGGGGGGCGTTCAATGAGCAGTTCTTC. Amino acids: CASSPGGGAFNEQFF.

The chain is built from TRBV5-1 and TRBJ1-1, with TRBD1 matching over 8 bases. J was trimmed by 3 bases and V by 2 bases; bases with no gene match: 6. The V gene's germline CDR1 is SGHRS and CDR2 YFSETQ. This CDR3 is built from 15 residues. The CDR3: CASSFQGAGDTEAFF. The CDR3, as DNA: TGCGCCAGCAGCTTTCAGGGGGCAGGGGACACTGAAGCTTTCTTT.

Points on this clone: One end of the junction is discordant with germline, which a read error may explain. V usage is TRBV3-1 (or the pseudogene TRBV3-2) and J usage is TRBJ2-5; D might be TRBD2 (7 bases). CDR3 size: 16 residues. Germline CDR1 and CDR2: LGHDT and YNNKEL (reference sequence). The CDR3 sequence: CARSREGGAGKETQYF. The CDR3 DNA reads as TGTGCCCGCAGCCGTGAGGGGGGGGCGGGGAAGGAGACCCAGTACTTC.

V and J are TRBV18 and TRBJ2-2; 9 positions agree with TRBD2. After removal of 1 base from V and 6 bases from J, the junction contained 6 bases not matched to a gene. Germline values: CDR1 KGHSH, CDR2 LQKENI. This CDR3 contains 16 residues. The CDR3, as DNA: TGTGCCAGCTCACCACGGCTAGCGGGGAATGCCGGGGAGCTGTTTTTT. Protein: CASSPRLAGNAGELFF.

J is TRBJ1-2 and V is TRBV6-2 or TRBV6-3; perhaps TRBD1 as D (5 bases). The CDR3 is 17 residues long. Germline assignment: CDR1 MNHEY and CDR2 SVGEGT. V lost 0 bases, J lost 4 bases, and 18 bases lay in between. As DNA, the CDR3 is TGTGCCAGCAGTTACTCGATAGACCCGAGACAGATCTATGGCTACACCTTC. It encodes CASSYSIDPRQIYGYTF.

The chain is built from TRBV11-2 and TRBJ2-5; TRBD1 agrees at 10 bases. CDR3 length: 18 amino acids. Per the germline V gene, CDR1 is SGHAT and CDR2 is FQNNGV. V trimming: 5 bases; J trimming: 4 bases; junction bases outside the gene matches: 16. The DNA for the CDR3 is TGTGCCAGCAGCCCCGGGACAGGGGTCATTAGTGGACGAGAGACCCAGTACTTC. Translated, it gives CASSPGTGVISGRETQYF.

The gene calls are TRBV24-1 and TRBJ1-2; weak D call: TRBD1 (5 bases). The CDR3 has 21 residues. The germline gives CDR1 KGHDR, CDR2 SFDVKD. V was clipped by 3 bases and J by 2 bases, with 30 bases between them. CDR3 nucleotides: TGTGCCACCAGTGATCCCCCCCGGGGGGGGGTCGGGGGGATCAAAAACTATGGCTACACCTTC. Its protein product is CATSDPPRGGVGGIKNYGYTF.

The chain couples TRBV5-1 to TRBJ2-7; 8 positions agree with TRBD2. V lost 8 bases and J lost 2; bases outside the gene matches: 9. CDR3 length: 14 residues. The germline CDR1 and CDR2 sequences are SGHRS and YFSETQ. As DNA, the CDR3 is TGCGCCAGAAATCGGGGGGGGGACCCCTACGAGCAGTACGTC. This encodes CARNRGGDPYEQYV.

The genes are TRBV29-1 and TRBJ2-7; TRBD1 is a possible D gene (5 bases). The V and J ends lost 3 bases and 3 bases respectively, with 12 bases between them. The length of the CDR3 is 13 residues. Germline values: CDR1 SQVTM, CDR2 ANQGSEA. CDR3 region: CSVEGPGGYEQYF. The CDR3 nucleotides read TGCAGCGTTGAGGGGCCAGGCGGCTACGAGCAGTACTTC.

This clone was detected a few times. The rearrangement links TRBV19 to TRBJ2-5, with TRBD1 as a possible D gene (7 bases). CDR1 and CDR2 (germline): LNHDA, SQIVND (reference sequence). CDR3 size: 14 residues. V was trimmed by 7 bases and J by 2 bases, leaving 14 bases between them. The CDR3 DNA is TGTGCCAGTAACAGGGGTGGAGGGCAAGAGACCCAGTACTTC. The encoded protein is CASNRGGGQETQYF. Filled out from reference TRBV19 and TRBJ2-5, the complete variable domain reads DGGITQSPKYLFRKEGQNVTLSCEQNLNHDAMYWYRQDPGQGLRLIYYSQIVNDFQKGDIAEGYSVSREKKESFPLTVTSAQKNPTAFYLCASNRGGGQETQYFGPGTRLLVL.